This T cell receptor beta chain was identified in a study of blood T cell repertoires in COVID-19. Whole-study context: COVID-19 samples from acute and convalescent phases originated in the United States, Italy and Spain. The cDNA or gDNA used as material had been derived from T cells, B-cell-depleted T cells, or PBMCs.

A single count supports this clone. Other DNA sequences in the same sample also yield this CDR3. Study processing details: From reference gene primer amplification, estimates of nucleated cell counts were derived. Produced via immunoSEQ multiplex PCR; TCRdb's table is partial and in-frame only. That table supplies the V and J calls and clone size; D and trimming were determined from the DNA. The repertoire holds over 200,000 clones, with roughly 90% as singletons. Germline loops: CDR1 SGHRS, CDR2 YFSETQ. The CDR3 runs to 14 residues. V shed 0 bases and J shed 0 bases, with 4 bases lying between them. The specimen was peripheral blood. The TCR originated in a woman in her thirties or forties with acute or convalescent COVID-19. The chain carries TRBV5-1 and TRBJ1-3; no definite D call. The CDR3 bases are TGCGCCAGCAGCTTGGACAGCTCTGGAAACACCATATATTTT. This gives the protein CASSLDSSGNTIYF.